This TCR beta chain is drawn from a study of blood T cell repertoires in COVID-19. Study information: Samples came from the United States, Italy and Spain, spanning acute and convalescent COVID-19. T cells, B-cell-depleted T cells, or PBMCs provided the cDNA or gDNA that served as material.

The V end was cut by 3 bases, the J end by 8 bases, with 10 bases between. CDR3 length equals 12 residues. Germline V lookup: CDR1 LGHDT, CDR2 YNNKEL (reference sequence). Under the authors' procedure: Estimated nucleated cell counts came from reference gene primer amplification. Using immunoSEQ multiplex PCR, the repertoire was profiled, and TCRdb retains in-frame clones only, with some absent. Clone size and V and J calls were adopted from that table, with D and trimming inferred from the DNA. Of about 84,000 clones listed, approximately 78% were seen once; the top ten hold 15% to 19%. This TCR was recovered from a woman aged 80 or over with acute or convalescent COVID-19. The sample consisted of peripheral blood. The chain carries TRBV3-1 (or the pseudogene TRBV3-2) and TRBJ1-2; D unclear. The CDR3: CASSQADNGYTF. The CDR3 DNA is TGTGCCAGCAGCCAGGCCGACAACGGCTACACCTTC.